The clone carrying this TCR beta chain was detected a few times. The CDR3 loop spans 15 amino acids. V was shortened by 7 bases and J by 0 bases, with 16 bases between the two germline ends. The V gene's germline CDR1 is LGHDT and CDR2 YNNKEL (reference sequence). The data derive from a study of T cells in Graves' hyperthyroidism and ophthalmopathy. Amplification of TCR beta CDR3 regions used RNA as the template. HTBI primers were employed in a first-round RT-PCR of the TCR CDR3. TCRdb reanalysed the multiplex PCR reads using MiXCR and keeps one entry per CDR3 protein. The repertoire holds around 490,000 distinct CDR3 sequences, with 20% as singletons.

The receptor was derived from a man aged 35-49 years with Graves' ophthalmopathy. Sample: blood. This chain joins TRBV3-1 and TRBJ2-7, with a possible D match to TRBD2 (6 bases). This CDR3 is CASTKIGTGSYEQYF. In DNA, the CDR3 is TGTGCCAGCACCAAAATCGGGACTGGCTCCTACGAGCAGTACTTC.